Shown below are 14 T cell receptor beta chains from a single sample sequenced in a study of cytomegalovirus exposure and HLA in healthy donors. This PCR relied on a set of 60 Vbeta primers and 13 Jbeta primers. Libraries were prepared by immunoSEQ multiplex PCR; TCRdb keeps only in-frame clonotypes and omits some of them. The sample contains about 160,000 clones, roughly 71% of which appear only once. Input material: PBMCs. These TCRs come from a male donor in good health and CMV-seropositive.

This chain links TRBV15 with TRBJ2-6; no clear D gene. Germline values: CDR1 LNHNV, CDR2 YYDKDF (reference sequence). V lost 3 bases to trimming and J lost 1 base, with 4 bases between them. There are 14 residues in the CDR3. CDR3 bases: TGTGCCACCAGCAGCGGGTCTGGGGCCAACGTCCTGACTTTC. It codes for CATSSGSGANVLTF. Filled out from reference TRBV15 and TRBJ2-6, the complete variable domain reads DAMVIQNPRYQVTQFGKPVTLSCSQTLNHNVMYWYQQKSSQAPKLLFHYYDKDFNNEADTPDNFQSRRPNTSFCFLDIRSPGLGDTAMYLCATSSGSGANVLTFGAGSRLTVL.

The chain joins TRBV7-6 to TRBJ1-2; 7 bases agree with TRBD1. Unmatched junction bases numbered 14, after V lost 5 bases and J lost 8 bases. The CDR3 has 15 amino acids. Germline V gene lookup returns CDR1 SGHVS and CDR2 FNYEAQ. The DNA of the CDR3 is TGTGCCAGCAGCCCCCTACTGACAGGGACTGAGGGCTACACCTTC. Translation gives CASSPLLTGTEGYTF.

A few counts support this clone. This chain links TRBV4-1 with TRBJ1-4; D is ambiguous. Germline lookup yields CDR1 MGHRA and CDR2 YSYEKL. V was pared by 3 bases and J by 8 bases, with 10 bases between. The CDR3 contains 13 residues. Here the CDR3 reads CASSHGVREKLFF. CDR3 DNA: TGCGCCAGCAGCCACGGGGTCAGAGAAAAACTGTTTTTT.

The chain couples TRBV4-3 to TRBJ2-1, with 16 bases that match TRBD2. The CDR3 spans 17 residues. J lost 7 bases, V lost 1 base, and 4 bases had no gene match. Germline loops: CDR1 LGHNA, CDR2 YSLEER. In nucleotides, the CDR3 is TGCGCCAGCAGCCAAGTATCGGGACTAGCGGGGGGGAATGAGCAGTTCTTC. It translates to CASSQVSGLAGGNEQFF.

The gene calls are TRBV6-6 and TRBJ2-7; D is possibly TRBD1 (5 bases). From germline, CDR1 is MNHNY and CDR2 SVGAGI (reference sequence). V was cut by 7 bases and J by 5 bases, with 15 bases left in between. The CDR3 is made up of 13 amino acids. CDR3: CASKVAGNDEQYF. CDR3 bases: TGTGCCAGCAAGGTTGCAGGGAACGACGAGCAGTACTTC.

This clone has just a few counts. The chain employs TRBV6-5 and TRBJ1-3; D unclear. V shed 0 bases and J shed 0 bases, with 3 bases lying between them. This CDR3 has 14 residues. In germline, CDR1 is MNHEY, CDR2 SVGAGI. The CDR3 DNA follows: TGTGCCAGCAGTTACTCGGCCTCTGGAAACACCATATATTTT. This codes for CASSYSASGNTIYF.

This clone was counted a single time. The chain is built from TRBV4-1 and TRBJ1-1; D unresolved. The CDR3 has 13 residues. V was cut by 1 base and J by 8 bases, with 11 bases left in between. Germline CDR1 MGHRA, CDR2 YSYEKL. The CDR3 is CASSQGSGREAFF. The CDR3 bases are TGCGCCAGCAGCCAAGGAAGCGGGAGGGAAGCTTTCTTT.

Only one count was recorded for this clone. The rearrangement links TRBV10-1 to TRBJ2-1, with TRBD2 matching over 10 bases. This CDR3 has 15 amino acids. J lost 8 bases, V lost 3 bases, and 7 bases had no gene match. CDR1 and CDR2 (germline): WNHNN, SYGVQD (reference sequence). CDR3 loop: CASSEGLAGAHEQFF. DNA for the CDR3: TGCGCCAGCAGTGAAGGGCTAGCGGGGGCCCATGAGCAGTTCTTC.

The V call is TRBV2, the J call TRBJ1-1, with 8 bases matching TRBD1. The J segment lost 1 base and the V segment lost 5 bases, leaving 3 bases of the junction unmatched. The germline gives CDR1 SNHLY, CDR2 FYNNEI. This CDR3 is built from 14 residues. The CDR3 DNA reads TGTGCCAGCAGTCCGGACAGGGCGAACACTGAAGCTTTCTTT. Translated, it gives CASSPDRANTEAFF.

This clone is a singleton in its sample. The gene calls are TRBV30 and TRBJ2-1; tentative D call: TRBD1 (6 bases). CDR3 size: 14 residues. CDR1 is GTSNPN and CDR2 is SVGIG in the germline V gene (reference sequence). Trimming took off 1 base at V and 8 bases at J, with 15 bases between the two ends. The chain's CDR3 is CAWSGTGSRDEQFF. As DNA, the CDR3 is TGTGCCTGGAGTGGAACAGGGAGTCGGGATGAGCAGTTCTTC. Full variable domain (outside the CDR3, taken from reference TRBV30 and TRBJ2-1): SQTIHQWPATLVQPVGSPLSLECTVEGTSNPNLYWYRQAAGRGLQLLFYSVGIGQISSEVPQNLSASRPQDRQFILSSKKLLLSDSGFYLCAWSGTGSRDEQFFGPGTRLTVL.

This chain links TRBV25-1 with TRBJ1-1, with 8 bases lining up with TRBD1. Germline V gene lookup returns CDR1 MGHDK and CDR2 SYGVNS. This CDR3 is 14 amino acids long. J lost 10 bases, V lost 6 bases, and 13 bases had no gene match. For the CDR3, the DNA is TGTGCCAGCAGAGCGGGACAGGCCGTTAGTCGAGCTTTCTTT. It is translated as CASRAGQAVSRAFF.

The V and J genes are TRBV2 and TRBJ2-3; D is perhaps TRBD2 (6 bases). V shed 3 bases and J shed 1 base, with 11 bases lying between them. Germline assignment: CDR1 SNHLY and CDR2 FYNNEI. The CDR3 is 15 amino acids. The DNA for the CDR3 is TGTGCCAGCAGTGACGACTGGGGGGGCACAGATACGCAGTATTTT. Amino acid sequence: CASSDDWGGTDTQYF.

The chain uses TRBV4-1 and TRBJ1-5; maybe TRBD1 (5 bases). V shed 3 bases and J shed 6 bases, with 12 bases lying between them. Germline CDR1 reads MGHRA; CDR2 reads YSYEKL. CDR3 length: 14 residues. CDR3 DNA: TGCGCCAGCAGCCAGGAGCGGGGCGCTCAGCCCCAGCATTTT. It yields the protein CASSQERGAQPQHF.

This chain links TRBV9 with TRBJ2-7; D is unclear. Deletions cut 5 bases from V and 2 bases from J, with 5 bases between. The CDR3 extends over 11 amino acids. Germline V lookup: CDR1 SGDLS, CDR2 YYNGEE. The CDR3 region has the DNA TGTGCCAGCAGTTCTACCTACGAGCAGTACTTC. It codes for CASSSTYEQYF.